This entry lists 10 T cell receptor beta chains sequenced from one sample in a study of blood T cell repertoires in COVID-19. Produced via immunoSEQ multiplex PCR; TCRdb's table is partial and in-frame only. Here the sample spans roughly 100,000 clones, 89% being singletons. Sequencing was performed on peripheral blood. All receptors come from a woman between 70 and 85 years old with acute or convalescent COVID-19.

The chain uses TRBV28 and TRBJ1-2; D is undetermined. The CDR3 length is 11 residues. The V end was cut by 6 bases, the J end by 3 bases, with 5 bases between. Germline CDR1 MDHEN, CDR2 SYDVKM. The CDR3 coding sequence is TGTGCCAGCAGGCAGGACTATGGCTACACCTTC. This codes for CASRQDYGYTF.

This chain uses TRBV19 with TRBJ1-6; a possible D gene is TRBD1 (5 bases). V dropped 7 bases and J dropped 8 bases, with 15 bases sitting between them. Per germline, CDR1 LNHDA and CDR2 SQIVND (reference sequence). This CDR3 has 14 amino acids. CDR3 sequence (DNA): TGTGCCAGTAAGCCCCATATAGGGGATTCACCCCTCCACTTT. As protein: CASKPHIGDSPLHF.

The CDR3 bases are TGTGCCAGCAGCCAAGTGGCGGAGCTGTTTTTT. Encoded protein: CASSQVAELFF. This chain joins TRBV3-1 (or the pseudogene TRBV3-2) and TRBJ2-2; D gene uncertain. This CDR3 has 11 amino acids. Germline V gene sequence: CDR1 LGHDT, CDR2 YNNKEL (reference sequence). V was clipped by 1 base and J by 10 bases, with 4 bases between them.

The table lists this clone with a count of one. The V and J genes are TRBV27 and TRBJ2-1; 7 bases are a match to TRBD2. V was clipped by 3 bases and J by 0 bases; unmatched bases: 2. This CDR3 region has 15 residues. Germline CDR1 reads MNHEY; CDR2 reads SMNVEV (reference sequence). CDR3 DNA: TGTGCCAGCAGTTTCAGCGGGGCCTCCTACAATGAGCAGTTCTTC. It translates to CASSFSGASYNEQFF.

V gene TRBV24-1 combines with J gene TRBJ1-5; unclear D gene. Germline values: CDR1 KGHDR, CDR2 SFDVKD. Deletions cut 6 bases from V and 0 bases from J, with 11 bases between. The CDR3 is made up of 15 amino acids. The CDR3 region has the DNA TGTGCCACCAGTCCCCGAGGATATAGCAATCAGCCCCAGCATTTT. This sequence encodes CATSPRGYSNQPQHF.

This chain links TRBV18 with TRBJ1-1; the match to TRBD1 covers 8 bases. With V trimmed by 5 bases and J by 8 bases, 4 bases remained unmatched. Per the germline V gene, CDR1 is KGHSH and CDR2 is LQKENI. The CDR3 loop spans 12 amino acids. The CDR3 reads CASSGDRREAFF. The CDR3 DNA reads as TGTGCCAGCTCAGGGGACAGGCGAGAAGCTTTCTTT.

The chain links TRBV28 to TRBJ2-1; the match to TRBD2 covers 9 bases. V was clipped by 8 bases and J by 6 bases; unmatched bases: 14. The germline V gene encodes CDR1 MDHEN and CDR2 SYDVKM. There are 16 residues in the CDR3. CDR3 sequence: CASGGSGRPPGNEQFF. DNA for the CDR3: TGTGCCAGCGGTGGTAGCGGGAGACCGCCGGGCAATGAGCAGTTCTTC.

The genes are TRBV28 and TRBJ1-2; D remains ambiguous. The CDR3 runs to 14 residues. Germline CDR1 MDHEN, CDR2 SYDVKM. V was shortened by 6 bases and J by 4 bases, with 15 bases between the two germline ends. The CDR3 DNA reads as TGTGCCAGCAGCCTCCAGGTCGTCAGCTATGGCTACACCTTC. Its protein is CASSLQVVSYGYTF.

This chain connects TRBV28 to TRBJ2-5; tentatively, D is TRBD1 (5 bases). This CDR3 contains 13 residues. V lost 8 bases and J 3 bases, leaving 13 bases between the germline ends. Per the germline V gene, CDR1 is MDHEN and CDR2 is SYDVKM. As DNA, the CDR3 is TGTGCCAGCTCTCAGGGATTGAAAGAGACCCAGTACTTC. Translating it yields CASSQGLKETQYF.

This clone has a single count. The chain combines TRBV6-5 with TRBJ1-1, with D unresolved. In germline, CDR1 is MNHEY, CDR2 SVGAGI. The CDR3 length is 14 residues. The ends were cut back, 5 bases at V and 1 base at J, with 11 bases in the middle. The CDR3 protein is CASSLGPSNTEAFF. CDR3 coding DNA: TGTGCCAGCAGTCTAGGTCCCTCGAACACTGAAGCTTTCTTT.